The 25 T cell receptor beta chains reported below all come from one sample, sequenced in a study of cytotoxic CD8 clonotypes in ibrutinib-treated CLL. TCRdb keeps only in-frame clones here, not all; method: immunoSEQ multiplex PCR. Here the sample spans about 140,000 clones, around 90% being singletons. The sequences come from PBMCs, collected after 12 months of ibrutinib treatment. Receptor source: a human donor with chronic lymphocytic leukemia.

The chain carries TRBV7-2 and TRBJ1-4; D is unresolved. The CDR3 is made up of 14 amino acids. Trimming cost V 4 bases and J 0 bases, with 6 bases left between them. Germline assignment: CDR1 SGHTA and CDR2 FQGNSA. CDR3 region: CASSYPATNEKLFF. The CDR3 bases are TGTGCCAGCAGCTATCCTGCAACTAATGAAAAACTGTTTTTT.

The chain is built from TRBV15 and TRBJ2-5, with D perhaps TRBD1 or TRBD2 (5 bases each). CDR1 is LNHNV and CDR2 is YYDKDF in the germline V gene (reference sequence). Between the trimmed V and J ends, which lost 5 bases and 2 bases, there was a span of 18 bases. The CDR3 is 16 amino acids. The CDR3 DNA is TGTGCCACCAGCTCTAGTGAGGGCAGGGAACAAGAGACCCAGTACTTC. It translates to CATSSSEGREQETQYF.

V is TRBV4-2 and J is TRBJ2-3; the D is unclear. This CDR3 spans 17 amino acids. CDR1 and CDR2 from the germline V gene are LGHNA and YNFKEQ. V was cut by 0 bases and J by 4 bases, with 17 bases left in between. Written as DNA, the CDR3 is TGTGCCAGCAGCCAAGATTCAGGCTCGCGTGGGGCAGATACGCAGTATTTT. Translating it yields CASSQDSGSRGADTQYF.

V is TRBV15 and J is TRBJ2-3; TRBD1 matches at 7 bases. Looked up from germline, CDR1 is LNHNV and CDR2 is YYDKDF (reference sequence). Trimming at V came to 2 bases and at J to 5 bases, leaving 4 bases not matched to a gene. CDR3 length equals 14 residues. CDR3 sequence: CATSRRGQRDTQYF. CDR3 DNA: TGTGCCACCAGCAGAAGGGGACAGAGAGATACGCAGTATTTT.

This chain links TRBV6-5 with TRBJ2-7; D may be TRBD1 or TRBD2 (5 bases each). CDR1 is MNHEY and CDR2 is SVGAGI in the germline V gene. Trimming removed 5 bases at V and 4 bases at J, with 9 bases between. The CDR3 is made up of 12 amino acids. CDR3 in amino acids: CASSSEGYEQYF. In DNA, the CDR3 is TGTGCCAGCAGTAGCGAGGGGTACGAGCAGTACTTC.

V is TRBV7-2 and J is TRBJ1-5, with TRBD1 as a possible D gene (5 bases). CDR1 and CDR2 from the germline V gene are SGHTA and FQGNSA. The CDR3 spans 15 residues. Deletions cut 3 bases from V and 5 bases from J, with 14 bases between. CDR3 residues: CASSFLGRADQPQHF. CDR3 coding DNA: TGTGCCAGCAGCTTTCTGGGACGGGCGGATCAGCCCCAGCATTTT.

V and J are TRBV6-5 and TRBJ2-1; TRBD2 aligns across 11 bases. CDR1 MNHEY and CDR2 SVGAGI come from the germline V gene. Germline trimming cut 5 bases from V and 8 bases from J; bases unmatched to any gene: 8. The CDR3 loop spans 15 amino acids. This chain's CDR3 is CASSVPGLAVHEQFF. The DNA for the CDR3 is TGTGCCAGCAGTGTTCCGGGACTAGCGGTTCATGAGCAGTTCTTC.

This chain joins TRBV5-6 and TRBJ2-5; D uncertain. The V end was cut by 4 bases, the J end by 5 bases, with 15 bases between. The CDR3 has 14 amino acids. Germline values: CDR1 SGHDT, CDR2 YYEEEE. CDR3 amino acids: CASSPLGPEETQYF. CDR3 DNA sequence: TGTGCCAGCAGCCCACTTGGACCAGAGGAGACCCAGTACTTC.

The rearrangement links TRBV6-1 to TRBJ2-7; 9 bases align to TRBD1. The length of the CDR3 is 15 residues. Germline CDR1 MNHNS, CDR2 SASEGT. Trimming cost V 3 bases and J 4 bases; bases outside gene matches: 7. CDR3 bases: TGTGCCAGCAGTGACGTTGGACAGGGGAGGTACGAGCAGTACTTC. Encoded protein: CASSDVGQGRYEQYF.

The chain has TRBV9 and TRBJ2-1; 9 nucleotides agree with TRBD2. Germline V lookup: CDR1 SGDLS, CDR2 YYNGEE. The CDR3 extends over 18 amino acids. V shed 0 bases, J shed 0 bases, and the junction held 7 bases outside the gene matches. In DNA, the CDR3 is TGTGCCAGCAGCGTAGAGAGGACTAGCGCGAGCTCCTACAATGAGCAGTTCTTC. Amino acid sequence: CASSVERTSASSYNEQFF.

The chain joins TRBV27 to TRBJ2-2; TRBD2 agrees at 10 bases. CDR3 size: 16 residues. Germline trimming cut 6 bases from V and 7 bases from J; bases unmatched to any gene: 11. Germline CDR1 is MNHEY and CDR2 is SMNVEV (reference sequence). CDR3: CASRGISGRPSGELFF. The CDR3 coding sequence is TGTGCCAGCAGGGGGATTAGCGGGAGGCCGAGCGGGGAGCTGTTTTTT.

This sequence joins TRBV9 and TRBJ2-1, with D possibly matching TRBD1 (6 bases). CDR1 and CDR2 (germline): SGDLS, YYNGEE. The length of the CDR3 is 15 residues. Trimming pared 0 bases from V and 0 bases from J, leaving 7 bases between. Here the CDR3 DNA reads TGTGCCAGCAGCGTAGTAGGGGGCTCCTACAATGAGCAGTTCTTC. Translating it yields CASSVVGGSYNEQFF.

V is TRBV13 and J is TRBJ2-7; TRBD2 matches at 9 bases. The junction had 8 bases not matched to a gene; V was cut back by 5 bases and J by 3 bases. The CDR3 contains 15 residues. Germline-derived CDR1 and CDR2 are PRHDT and FYEKMQ (reference sequence). The CDR3: CASSTAGGALYEQYF. In nucleotides, the CDR3 is TGTGCCAGCAGCACAGCGGGAGGAGCCCTCTACGAGCAGTACTTC.

This chain links TRBV27 with TRBJ2-5, with TRBD1 matching 8 bases. V lost 4 bases and J lost 5; bases outside the gene matches: 12. CDR1 is MNHEY, CDR2 SMNVEV, per germline (reference sequence). The CDR3 has 16 amino acids. The CDR3 is CASSSRTGIRLETQYF. The DNA of the CDR3 is TGTGCCAGCAGTTCCCGGACAGGGATAAGGCTGGAGACCCAGTACTTC.

The chain carries TRBV27 and TRBJ1-5; 8 bases line up with TRBD1. From germline, CDR1 is MNHEY and CDR2 SMNVEV (reference sequence). V gave up 8 bases and J gave up 4 bases; unmatched junction bases: 10. The CDR3 totals 15 residues. The CDR3 bases are TGTGCCAGCGGTAAGGGACAGGACATAAATCAGCCCCAGCATTTT. It codes for CASGKGQDINQPQHF.

This chain joins TRBV4-1 and TRBJ1-2; possibly TRBD1 for D (6 bases). Trimming stripped 1 base from V and 0 bases from J, with 9 bases between. CDR3 length equals 15 residues. Germline CDR1 reads MGHRA; CDR2 reads YSYEKL. The DNA for the CDR3 is TGCGCCAGCAGCCAAGGCGGACAGTCTAACTATGGCTACACCTTC. Residues: CASSQGGQSNYGYTF.

This clone has more than one count but fewer than ten. The rearrangement uses TRBV28 and TRBJ1-5; 11 bases align to TRBD1. The CDR3 extends over 16 amino acids. After removal of 5 bases from V and 3 bases from J, the junction contained 6 bases not matched to a gene. Germline CDR1 and CDR2: MDHEN and SYDVKM. CDR3 in DNA: TGTGCCAGCAGTCCCAGGACAGGGGGCCTCAATCAGCCCCAGCATTTT. This encodes CASSPRTGGLNQPQHF.

The chain joins TRBV7-6 to TRBJ2-1; TRBD2 aligns across 10 bases. Germline V gives CDR1 SGHVS, CDR2 FNYEAQ. The V gene end was trimmed by 0 bases and the J gene end by 9 bases; junction bases not matched to a gene: 5. CDR3 length: 15 residues. The DNA for the CDR3 is TGTGCCAGCAGCTTAGCTTCTAGCGGGAGAGCTGAGCAGTTCTTC. As protein: CASSLASSGRAEQFF.

This chain links TRBV5-1 with TRBJ1-1, with D perhaps TRBD1 (5 bases). The germline CDR1 and CDR2 sequences are SGHRS and YFSETQ. V lost 0 bases and J 5 bases, leaving 17 bases between the germline ends. The CDR3 sequence is 16 residues long. The CDR3 sequence: CASSLEGAVRRTEAFF. For the CDR3, the DNA is TGCGCCAGCAGCTTGGAAGGGGCCGTAAGGAGGACTGAAGCTTTCTTT.

The V call is TRBV7-2, the J call TRBJ2-4; the D is unclear. CDR1 and CDR2 (germline): SGHTA, FQGNSA. Trimming took off 3 bases at V and 1 base at J, with 10 bases between the two ends. The length of the CDR3 is 15 residues. CDR3 DNA sequence: TGTGCCAGCAGCTTCCCTGAGGTGGCCAAAAACATTCAGTACTTC. Translating gives CASSFPEVAKNIQYF.

This chain connects TRBV27 to TRBJ1-2, with D possibly TRBD1 on 6 matching bases. Per germline, CDR1 MNHEY and CDR2 SMNVEV (reference sequence). With 6 bases removed from V and 1 base from J, the gap between germline ends came to 12 bases. CDR3 length equals 14 residues. CDR3 DNA: TGTGCCAGCAGACATCCACAGGGTAACTATGGCTACACCTTC. Protein sequence: CASRHPQGNYGYTF.

This clone was observed a few times. The chain recombines TRBV7-9 with TRBJ1-4, with D maybe TRBD1 (6 bases). Trimming removed 2 bases from V and 6 bases from J, with 10 bases in between. The germline CDR1 and CDR2 sequences are SEHNR and FQNEAQ (reference sequence). This CDR3 is 14 amino acids long. This CDR3 reads CASSLTGGYEKLFF. CDR3 bases: TGTGCCAGCAGCTTAACCGGGGGCTATGAAAAACTGTTTTTT.

The rearrangement joins TRBV5-1 to TRBJ2-7; TRBD2 aligns across 8 bases. Trimming at V came to 2 bases and at J to 4 bases, leaving 8 bases not matched to a gene. CDR1 is SGHRS, CDR2 YFSETQ, per germline. The CDR3 has 15 amino acids. CDR3 sequence (DNA): TGCGCCAGCAGCTTCTCCGGGACTAGGGGGTACGAGCAGTACTTC. Translation gives CASSFSGTRGYEQYF.

This chain links TRBV2 with TRBJ2-1; 9 bases align to TRBD1. Germline V gene lookup returns CDR1 SNHLY and CDR2 FYNNEI. The V and J ends lost 8 bases and 4 bases, in that order; junction bases with no gene match: 3. CDR3 size: 13 residues. This CDR3 is CASSDRGYNEQFF. In DNA form, the CDR3 reads TGTGCCAGCTCGGACAGGGGTTACAATGAGCAGTTCTTC.

The genes are TRBV15 and TRBJ2-1, with TRBD2 matching over 16 bases. CDR3 size: 16 residues. Germline-derived CDR1 and CDR2 are LNHNV and YYDKDF (reference sequence). J was trimmed by 9 bases and V by 3 bases; bases with no gene match: 5. DNA of the CDR3: TGTGCCACCAGCAGCGGGACTAGCGGGAGGGCCACTGAGCAGTTCTTC. Translation: CATSSGTSGRATEQFF.